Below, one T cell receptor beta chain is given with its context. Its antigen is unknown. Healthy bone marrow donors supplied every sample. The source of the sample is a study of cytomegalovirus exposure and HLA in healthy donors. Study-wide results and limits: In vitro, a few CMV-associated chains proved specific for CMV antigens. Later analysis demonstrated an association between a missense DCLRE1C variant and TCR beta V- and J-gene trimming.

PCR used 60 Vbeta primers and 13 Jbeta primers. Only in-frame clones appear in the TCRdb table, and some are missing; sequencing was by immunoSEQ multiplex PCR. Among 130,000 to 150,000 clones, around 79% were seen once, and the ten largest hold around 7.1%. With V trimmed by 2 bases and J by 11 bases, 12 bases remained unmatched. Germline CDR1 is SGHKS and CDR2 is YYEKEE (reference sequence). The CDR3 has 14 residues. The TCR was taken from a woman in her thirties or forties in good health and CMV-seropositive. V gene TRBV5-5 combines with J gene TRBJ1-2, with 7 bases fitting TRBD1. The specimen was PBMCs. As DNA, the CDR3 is TGTGCCAGCAGCTTCGGGACAGAAATACTACTTTACACCTTC. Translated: CASSFGTEILLYTF.